This record covers a single T cell receptor (beta chain). Only in-frame clones appear in the TCRdb table, and some are missing; sequencing was by immunoSEQ multiplex PCR. This sample has about 120,000 clones, with more than 75% found just once. The data were obtained in a study of cytomegalovirus exposure and HLA in healthy donors. The specimen sequenced was PBMCs. The receptor was derived from a woman in her 30s in good health and CMV-seronegative.

The chain's CDR3 is CASSPASWEEQYF. The CDR3 DNA reads TGTGCCAGCAGCCCAGCCTCCTGGGAGGAGCAGTACTTC. The rearrangement uses TRBV7-6 and TRBJ2-7; D is possibly TRBD2 (5 bases). V lost 5 bases and J 7 bases, leaving 15 bases between the germline ends. The CDR3 has 13 residues. Per germline, CDR1 SGHVS and CDR2 FNYEAQ.